The clone carrying this T cell receptor beta chain was detected only once. The data are from a study of blood T cell repertoires in COVID-19. Across the study: Acute-phase and convalescent COVID-19 samples originated in the United States, Italy and Spain. PBMCs, B-cell-depleted T cells, or T cells provided the cDNA or gDNA that made up the material.

The CDR3 has 16 residues. Germline V gives CDR1 MNHEY, CDR2 SVGAGI. With V trimmed by 4 bases and J by 0 bases, 5 bases remained unmatched. Study processing details: Amplification from reference gene primers served as the basis for estimated nucleated cell counts. Generated by immunoSEQ multiplex PCR, the TCRdb table keeps only in-frame clones and is missing some. The V and J calls and clone size are taken from that table; D and trimming were inferred from the DNA. The repertoire consists of 150,000 to 200,000 clones, with 82% occurring once and the leading ten covering 22%. The sequencing input was peripheral blood. This sequence joins TRBV6-5 and TRBJ1-5, with TRBD1 matching over 8 bases. The TCR comes from a woman of 80 years or more with acute or convalescent COVID-19. CDR3 DNA sequence: TGTGCCAGCAGTTTTCGACAGGGGAATAGCAATCAGCCCCAGCATTTT. Translation: CASSFRQGNSNQPQHF.